This T cell receptor (beta chain) was identified in a study of shared clonotypes between healthy human individuals. Trimming pared 6 bases from V and 0 bases from J, leaving 9 bases between. The CDR3 is made up of 14 amino acids. Looked up from germline, CDR1 is MDHEN and CDR2 is SYDVKM. Repertoires were generated with immunoSEQ multiplex PCR, while TCRdb's copy carries only in-frame clones and drops some. The sample holds over a million clones, 75% to 80% seen once. Concerning this clone: This sample includes further DNA sequences coding for the same CDR3.

The genes are TRBV28 and TRBJ2-1; a weak D match, TRBD2 (6 bases). The sequenced material came from memory CD4+ T cells from PBMCs. The sample's subset: CD45RA-negative fraction. This TCR was recovered from a man aged 18 to 29 in good health. Some clones in this sample may be carry-over from other donors' samples. CDR3 sequence: CASRDGSSYNEQFF. The CDR3 region has the DNA TGTGCCAGCAGAGACGGGAGCTCCTACAATGAGCAGTTCTTC.